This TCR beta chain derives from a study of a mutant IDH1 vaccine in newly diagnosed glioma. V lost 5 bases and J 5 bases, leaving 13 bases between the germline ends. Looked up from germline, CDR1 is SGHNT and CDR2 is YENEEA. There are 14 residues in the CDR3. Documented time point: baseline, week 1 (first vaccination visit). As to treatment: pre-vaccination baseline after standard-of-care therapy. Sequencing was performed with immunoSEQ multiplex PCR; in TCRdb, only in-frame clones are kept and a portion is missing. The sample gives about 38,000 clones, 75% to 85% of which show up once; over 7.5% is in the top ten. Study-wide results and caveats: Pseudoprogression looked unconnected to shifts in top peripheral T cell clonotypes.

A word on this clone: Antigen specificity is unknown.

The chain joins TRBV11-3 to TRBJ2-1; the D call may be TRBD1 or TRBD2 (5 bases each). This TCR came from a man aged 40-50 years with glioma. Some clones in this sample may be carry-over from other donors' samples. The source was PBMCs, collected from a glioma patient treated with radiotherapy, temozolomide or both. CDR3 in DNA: TGTGCCAGCAGCGCGTGGGACGGGAACAATGAGCAGTTCTTC. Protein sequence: CASSAWDGNNEQFF.